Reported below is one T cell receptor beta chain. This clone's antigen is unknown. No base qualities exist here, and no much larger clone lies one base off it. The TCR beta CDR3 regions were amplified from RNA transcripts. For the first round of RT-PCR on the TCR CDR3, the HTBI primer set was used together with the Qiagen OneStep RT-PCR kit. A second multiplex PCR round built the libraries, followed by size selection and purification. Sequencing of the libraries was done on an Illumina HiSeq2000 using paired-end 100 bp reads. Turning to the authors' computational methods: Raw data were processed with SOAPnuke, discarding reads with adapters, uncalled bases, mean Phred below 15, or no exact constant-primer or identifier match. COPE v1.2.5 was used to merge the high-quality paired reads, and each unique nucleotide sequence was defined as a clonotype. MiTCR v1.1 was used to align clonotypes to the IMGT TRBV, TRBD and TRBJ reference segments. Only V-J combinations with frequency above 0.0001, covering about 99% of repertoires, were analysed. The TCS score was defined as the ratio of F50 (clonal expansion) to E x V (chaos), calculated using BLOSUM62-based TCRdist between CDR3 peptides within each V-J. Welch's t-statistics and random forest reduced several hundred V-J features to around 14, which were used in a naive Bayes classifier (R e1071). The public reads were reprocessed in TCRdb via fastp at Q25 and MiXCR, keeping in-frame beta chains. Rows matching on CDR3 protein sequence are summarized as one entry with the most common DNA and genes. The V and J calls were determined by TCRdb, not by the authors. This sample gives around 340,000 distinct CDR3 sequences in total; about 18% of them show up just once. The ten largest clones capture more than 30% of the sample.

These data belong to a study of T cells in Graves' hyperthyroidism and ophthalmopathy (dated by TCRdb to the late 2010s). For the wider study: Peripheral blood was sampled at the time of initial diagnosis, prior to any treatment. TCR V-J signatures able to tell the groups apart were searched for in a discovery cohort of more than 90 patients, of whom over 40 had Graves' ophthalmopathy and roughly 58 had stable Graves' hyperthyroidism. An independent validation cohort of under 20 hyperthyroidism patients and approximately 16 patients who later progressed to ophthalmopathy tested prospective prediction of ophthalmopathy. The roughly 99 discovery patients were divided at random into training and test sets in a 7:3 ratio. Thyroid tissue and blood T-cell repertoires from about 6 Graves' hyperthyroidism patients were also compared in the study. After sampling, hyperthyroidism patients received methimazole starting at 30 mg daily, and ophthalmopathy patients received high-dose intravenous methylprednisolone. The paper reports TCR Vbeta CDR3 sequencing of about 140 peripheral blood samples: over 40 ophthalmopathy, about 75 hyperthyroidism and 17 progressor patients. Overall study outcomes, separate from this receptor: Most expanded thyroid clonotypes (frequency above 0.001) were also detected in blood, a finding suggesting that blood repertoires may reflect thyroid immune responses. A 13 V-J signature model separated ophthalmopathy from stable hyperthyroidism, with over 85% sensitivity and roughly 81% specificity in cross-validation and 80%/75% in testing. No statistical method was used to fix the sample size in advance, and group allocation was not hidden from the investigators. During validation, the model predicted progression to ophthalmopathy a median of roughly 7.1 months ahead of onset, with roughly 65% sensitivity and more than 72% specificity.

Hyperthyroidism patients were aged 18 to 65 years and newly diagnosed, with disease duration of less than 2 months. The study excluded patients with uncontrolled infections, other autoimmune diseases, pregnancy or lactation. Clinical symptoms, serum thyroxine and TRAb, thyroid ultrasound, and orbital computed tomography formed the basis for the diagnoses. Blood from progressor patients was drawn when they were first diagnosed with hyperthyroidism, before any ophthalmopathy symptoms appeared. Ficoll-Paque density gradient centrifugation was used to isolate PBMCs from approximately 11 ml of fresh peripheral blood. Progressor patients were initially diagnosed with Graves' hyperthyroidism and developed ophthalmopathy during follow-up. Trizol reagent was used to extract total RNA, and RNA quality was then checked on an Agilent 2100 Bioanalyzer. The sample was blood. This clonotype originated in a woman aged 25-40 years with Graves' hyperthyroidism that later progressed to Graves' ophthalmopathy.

In nucleotide form, the sequence is TGTGCCAGCAGCTTTTTGAGCTATGGCTACACCTTC. Its protein reads: CASSFLSYGYTF. The chain uses TRBV7-9 and TRBJ1-2, with the D gene not confidently named. V gives up 3 bases and J gives up 4 bases, and the segment between their germline ends measures 6 bases. The germline V gene encodes CDR1 SEHNR and CDR2 FQNEAQ (reference sequence). Measured from the cysteine to the phenylalanine, the CDR3 is 12 residues long. The CDR3 DNA has 36 bases and is translated from base 1.